The table lists the clone carrying this T cell receptor beta chain with many counts. The target antigen is unknown. The CDR3 runs 16 residues. V shed 6 bases and J 4 bases; nucleotides not matched to a gene: 13. Germline lookup yields CDR1 LNHNV and CDR2 YYDKDF (reference sequence). Original analysis: Across clinicopathological groups, CDR3 differences served as the basis for building a distant-metastasis classifier for papillary thyroid cancer. Through MiXCR, TCRdb re-clonotyped the PCR reads. These V and J calls are TCRdb output, not the study's own analysis. The table shows some 22,000 clones, with 20% to 30% occurring only once. These data are taken from a study of metastatic and nonmetastatic thyroid tumors. As for the study in general: Repertoire comparisons spanned blood and tumor or nodule tissue from malignant and benign thyroid patients.

Prior to thyroid surgery, none of the patients had received any treatment. Overall study findings and caveats: Benign nodules were reported to have significantly lower TCR beta diversity than malignant thyroid tumors, in blood and tumor.

The chain couples TRBV15 to TRBJ2-5, with TRBD2 matching 8 bases. Material for sequencing was tumor tissue. This TCR came from a male donor with papillary thyroid cancer or a benign thyroid nodule (not recorded which). Some clones in this sample may be carry-over from other donors' samples. CDR3: CATRPRVGRARETQYF. In DNA form, the CDR3 reads TGTGCCACCAGGCCGAGGGTCGGGAGGGCTAGAGAGACCCAGTACTTC.